This T cell receptor (beta chain) derives from a study of blood T cells in healthy people across ages. CDR1 is SGHTA, CDR2 FQGNSA, per germline. This CDR3 spans 17 amino acids. Trimming removed 0 bases from V and 2 bases from J, with 16 bases in between. Findings of the study overall: Estimates based on one million T cells were treated as lower bounds.

A second PCR, run for about 6 to 11 cycles, used a sample-barcoded 5' primer plus a J-beta primer mix. Using its own MiXCR run on the 5' RACE reads, TCRdb lists one record per CDR3 protein. The table shows around 990,000 distinct CDR3 sequences, with around two fifths occurring only once. There are a few counts of this clonotype. What it binds is unknown. Material for sequencing was blood. This TCR was recovered from a man in his late teens or twenties in good health. V gene TRBV7-2 combines with J gene TRBJ2-5; D possibly corresponds to TRBD1 (5 bases). The CDR3: CASSLALLGAGQETQYF. The CDR3, as DNA: TGTGCCAGCAGCTTAGCTCTCCTAGGGGCAGGACAAGAGACCCAGTACTTC. The full variable domain, its missing parts supplied by reference TRBV7-2 and TRBJ2-5, is GAGVSQSPSNKVTEKGKDVELRCDPISGHTALYWYRQSLGQGLEFLIYFQGNSAPDKSGLPSDRFSAERTGGSVSTLTIQRTQQEDSAVYLCASSLALLGAGQETQYFGPGTRLLVL.